One and the same sample provided the 7 T cell receptor beta chains below, sequenced in a study of a mutant IDH1 vaccine in newly diagnosed glioma. No cognate antigen is known for these TCRs. Regarding time point: week 35, safety follow-up. A single vaccine dose contained 300 ug of mutant IDH1 20-mer peptide, and topical imiquimod was used with it. The data were produced by immunoSEQ multiplex PCR, yet TCRdb's version contains in-frame clones alone and is incomplete. The sample has about 50,000 clones; approximately 80% are singletons. Source: PBMCs, taken from a glioma patient whose treatment included an IDH1 peptide vaccine. The receptors were sampled from a woman aged 18 to 35 with glioma.

This rearrangement joins TRBV6-1 to TRBJ2-1; D not resolved. V was clipped by 4 bases and J by 3 bases, with 13 bases between them. CDR1 is MNHNS, CDR2 SASEGT, per germline. The CDR3 is made up of 15 amino acids. CDR3 coding DNA: TGTGCCAGCAGTGGTGGCCCTTCGGACTACAATGAGCAGTTCTTC. Residues: CASSGGPSDYNEQFF.

The chain links TRBV7-6 to TRBJ1-3, with D possibly matching TRBD1 (5 bases). Germline V gives CDR1 SGHVS, CDR2 FNYEAQ. The V end was cut by 4 bases, the J end by 0 bases, with 19 bases between. The length of the CDR3 is 18 residues. The CDR3 protein is CASSSGTPLLHSGNTIYF. CDR3 nucleotide sequence: TGTGCCAGCAGCTCCGGGACTCCACTTCTCCACTCTGGAAACACCATATATTTT.

The chain carries TRBV6-5 and TRBJ1-3, with D tentatively TRBD1 (6 bases). Trimming pared 2 bases from V and 0 bases from J, leaving 11 bases between. Germline V gene data show CDR1 as MNHEY and CDR2 as SVGAGI. The CDR3 spans 16 residues. CDR3 nucleotide sequence: TGTGCCAGCAGTTACGGACAGATTAGCTCTGGAAACACCATATATTTT. Encoded protein: CASSYGQISSGNTIYF.

The chain has TRBV2 and TRBJ1-5; D is unclear. The CDR3 runs to 13 residues. The V end was cut by 6 bases, the J end by 2 bases, with 8 bases between. The V gene's germline CDR1 is SNHLY and CDR2 FYNNEI. CDR3 amino acids: CASRGEGNQPQHF. CDR3 sequence (DNA): TGTGCCAGCAGAGGCGAAGGCAATCAGCCCCAGCATTTT.

CDR3 residues: CASSFGLAGGNEQFF. The CDR3 DNA is TGTGCCAGCAGCTTCGGACTAGCGGGAGGCAATGAGCAGTTCTTC. V usage is TRBV5-6 and J usage is TRBJ2-1; 14 bases align to TRBD2. Germline V CDR1 and CDR2: SGHDT, YYEEEE. The length of the CDR3 is 15 residues. The junction had 1 base not matched to a gene; V was cut back by 2 bases and J by 6 bases. Combining the CDR3 with reference TRBV5-6 and TRBJ2-1 gives the whole variable domain DAGVTQSPTHLIKTRGQQVTLRCSPKSGHDTVSWYQQALGQGPQFIFQYYEEEERQRGNFPDRFSGHQFPNYSSELNVNALLLGDSALYLCASSFGLAGGNEQFFGPGTRLTVL.

V and J are TRBV6-5 and TRBJ2-7, with a tentative D call TRBD1 (5 bases). Germline V gives CDR1 MNHEY, CDR2 SVGAGI. The CDR3 extends over 14 amino acids. The V end lost 0 bases, the J end lost 3 bases, and 9 bases lay between the germline ends. As DNA, the CDR3 is TGTGCCAGCAGTTACTCAGTCACAGGCTACGAGCAGTACTTC. This sequence encodes CASSYSVTGYEQYF.

The V and J genes are TRBV4-2 and TRBJ2-1; TRBD2 is a possible D gene (5 bases). Trimming took off 6 bases at V and 7 bases at J, with 7 bases between the two ends. Germline V gene sequence: CDR1 LGHNA, CDR2 YNFKEQ. The CDR3 runs 11 residues. CDR3 sequence: CASSTSNEQFF. The CDR3 DNA follows: TGTGCCAGCAGTACTAGTAATGAGCAGTTCTTC.